These 29 T cell receptor beta chains were all obtained from the same sample, sequenced in a study of T cell repertoires in aging, cancer and after chemotherapy. A mixed TRB-A/B primer pool amplified rearranged TRB by multiplex touch-down PCR. TCRdb re-called the multiplex PCR reads through MiXCR, storing one row per CDR3 protein. The sample includes 7,000 to 9,500 distinct CDR3 sequences, approximately 33% of them seen just once. The template was genomic DNA from peripheral blood, not RNA. Specimen: blood. The receptors were sampled from a human donor in good health.

The V and J genes are TRBV10-3 and TRBJ2-5; D gene uncertain. Trimming took off 11 bases at V and 7 bases at J, with 17 bases between the two ends. The CDR3 spans 12 residues. Looked up from germline, CDR1 is ENHRY and CDR2 is SYGVKD. The DNA for the CDR3 is TGTGCCTCCACGAACAGAGAAGGGACCCAGTACTTC. Amino acids: CASTNREGTQYF.

V gene TRBV20-1 combines with J gene TRBJ2-7, with a weak D call TRBD2 (5 bases). This CDR3 has 13 amino acids. Per the germline V gene, CDR1 is DFQATT and CDR2 is SNEGSKA (reference sequence). V lost 0 bases to trimming and J lost 5 bases, with 11 bases between them. DNA of the CDR3: TGCAGTGCTAGAGAGGCCGGGGTGGACGAGCAGTACTTC. Translated: CSAREAGVDEQYF.

The chain couples TRBV11-1 to TRBJ2-2, with D possibly TRBD2 on 7 matching bases. Trimming removed 4 bases from V and 5 bases from J, with 20 bases in between. Germline assignment: CDR1 SGHAT and CDR2 FQDESV (reference sequence). The CDR3 runs to 17 residues. Here the CDR3 reads CASSSSLGGARTGELFF. In DNA form, the CDR3 reads TGTGCCAGCAGCTCGTCGCTAGGGGGGGCGCGTACCGGGGAGCTGTTTTTT.

This clonotype showed up just a few times. This sequence joins TRBV7-9 and TRBJ1-4; D not certain. This CDR3 comprises 14 residues. The germline V gene has CDR1 SEHNR and CDR2 FQNEAQ (reference sequence). V lost 6 bases, J lost 8 bases, and 16 bases lay in between. In DNA form, the CDR3 reads TGTGCCAGCAGTCTGGATGGCTTTTGGGAAAAACTGTTTTTT. Protein sequence: CASSLDGFWEKLFF.

This clonotype ranks as medium-sized (0.01 to 0.1%). The chain employs TRBV29-1 and TRBJ1-1; D remains unclear. The CDR3 is made up of 12 amino acids. Trimming stripped 7 bases from V and 1 base from J, with 10 bases between. Germline V CDR1 and CDR2: SQVTM, ANQGSEA. CDR3 region: CSDRGGNTEAFF. The CDR3 nucleotides are TGCAGCGATAGAGGTGGGAACACTGAAGCTTTCTTT.

This chain joins TRBV10-3 and TRBJ1-1; D gene ambiguous. Germline V CDR1 and CDR2: ENHRY, SYGVKD. Trimming stripped 6 bases from V and 4 bases from J, with 12 bases between. The CDR3 covers 13 residues. In DNA, the CDR3 is TGTGCCATCAGAGAGCGACGAAGCACTGAAGCTTTCTTT. It is translated as CAIRERRSTEAFF.

This CDR3 is CASSLWKPQHF. CDR3 sequence (DNA): TGTGCCAGCAGTCTATGGAAGCCCCAGCATTTT. This chain uses TRBV27 with TRBJ1-5; D remains unclear. The CDR3 spans 11 residues. Germline V lookup: CDR1 MNHEY, CDR2 SMNVEV (reference sequence). Trimming removed 5 bases at V and 8 bases at J, with 7 bases between.

V gene TRBV6-5 combines with J gene TRBJ2-2; D is unresolved. V shed 5 bases and J shed 0 bases, with 10 bases lying between them. Germline-derived CDR1 and CDR2 are MNHEY and SVGAGI. The CDR3 loop spans 15 amino acids. The CDR3 sequence: CASSDYGPNTGELFF. The CDR3, as DNA: TGTGCCAGCAGTGATTATGGTCCGAACACCGGGGAGCTGTTTTTT.

CDR3 loop: CASSEAMGQSPLHF. In DNA form, the CDR3 reads TGTGCCAGCAGTGAAGCGATGGGGCAATCACCCCTCCACTTT. The chain couples TRBV6-1 to TRBJ1-6; possibly TRBD1 for D (5 bases). Germline V CDR1 and CDR2: MNHNS, SASEGT. The CDR3 contains 14 residues. Trimming stripped 0 bases from V and 10 bases from J, with 10 bases between.

The rearrangement uses TRBV6-1 and TRBJ2-3; the match to TRBD2 covers 12 bases. Trimming removed 4 bases from V and 1 base from J; junction bases left unmatched: 0. From germline, CDR1 is MNHNS and CDR2 SASEGT. The CDR3 loop spans 15 amino acids. This CDR3 reads CASSASGGGTDTQYF. The CDR3 bases are TGTGCCAGCAGTGCTAGCGGGGGGGGCACAGATACGCAGTATTTT.

This clonotype has only a few counts. The chain joins TRBV6-5 to TRBJ2-5, with 11 bases fitting TRBD2. Per the germline V gene, CDR1 is MNHEY and CDR2 is SVGAGI. CDR3 length equals 17 residues. The junction had 7 bases not matched to a gene; V was cut back by 2 bases and J by 2 bases. The CDR3 region is CASSYPRLAGRQETQYF. The DNA for the CDR3 is TGTGCCAGCAGTTACCCCCGACTAGCGGGAAGACAAGAGACCCAGTACTTC.

This chain connects TRBV27 to TRBJ1-1; D is uncertain. V lost 4 bases and J lost 0, with 6 bases in between. From germline, CDR1 is MNHEY and CDR2 SMNVEV (reference sequence). This CDR3 is built from 13 residues. CDR3 residues: CASSSTLNTEAFF. The CDR3 region has the DNA TGTGCCAGCAGTTCGACCCTGAACACTGAAGCTTTCTTT.

The chain uses TRBV6-4 and TRBJ2-1; 11 nucleotides match TRBD2. CDR3 size: 14 residues. Germline V lookup: CDR1 MRHNA, CDR2 SNTAGT. Losses at the gene ends were 6 bases for V and 8 bases for J; bases not matched to a gene: 6. CDR3 region: CASRLAGASDEQFF. The CDR3 bases are TGTGCCAGCAGACTAGCGGGGGCGTCCGATGAGCAGTTCTTC.

The chain uses TRBV24-1 and TRBJ2-3; 9 bases fit TRBD1. Germline loops: CDR1 KGHDR, CDR2 SFDVKD. V dropped 3 bases and J dropped 4; count of bases not matched to a gene: 7. The CDR3 is made up of 16 amino acids. Here the CDR3 DNA reads TGTGCCACCAGTGATCCCCGGGACAGGGCCCCAGATACGCAGTATTTT. This sequence encodes CATSDPRDRAPDTQYF.

The chain is built from TRBV6-4 and TRBJ2-5; D not resolved. The V gene's germline CDR1 is MRHNA and CDR2 SNTAGT. The CDR3 runs 9 residues. V dropped 7 bases and J dropped 9 bases, with 6 bases sitting between them. CDR3 sequence reads: CASTFSQYF. The CDR3 nucleotides are TGTGCCAGCACCTTCTCCCAGTACTTC.

DNA of the CDR3: TGTGCCAGCAGCTTGAGCAGGACAGGGTACACTGAAGCTTTCTTT. The encoded protein is CASSLSRTGYTEAFF. The gene calls are TRBV5-4 and TRBJ1-1; 8 bases are shared with TRBD1. The CDR3 sequence is 15 residues long. CDR1 is SGHNT and CDR2 is YYREEE in the germline V gene (reference sequence). Losses at the gene ends were 1 base for V and 3 bases for J; bases not matched to a gene: 5.

The V gene is TRBV6-5, the J gene TRBJ2-1, with D tentatively TRBD1 (5 bases). The germline V and J ends were trimmed by 9 bases and 6 bases, with 12 bases remaining between them. There are 12 residues in the CDR3. Germline V gives CDR1 MNHEY, CDR2 SVGAGI. The CDR3 bases are TGTGCCAGTCTAGACAGATTCAATGAGCAGTTCTTC. It translates to CASLDRFNEQFF.

This clonotype was seen only a few times. This rearrangement joins TRBV6-4 to TRBJ1-3, with 10 bases fitting TRBD1. In germline, CDR1 is MRHNA, CDR2 SNTAGT. Trimming took 10 bases from V and 3 from J; bases not matched to a gene: 12. CDR3 length: 16 residues. CDR3 nucleotides: TGTGCCATCGGGCGGAGGGACAGGGGATATGGAAACACCATATATTTT. Protein: CAIGRRDRGYGNTIYF.

The V gene is TRBV28, the J gene TRBJ2-7; D is unresolved. Per germline, CDR1 MDHEN and CDR2 SYDVKM. The CDR3 runs to 14 residues. V was trimmed by 2 bases and J by 2 bases, leaving 10 bases between them. The CDR3 bases are TGTGCCAGCAGTTTACCAGGTCGGCCCTACGAGCAGTACTTC. This sequence encodes CASSLPGRPYEQYF.

This clonotype showed up just a few times. The J gene is TRBJ2-7, the V gene TRBV6-1, with 9 bases fitting TRBD2. The CDR3 extends over 15 amino acids. V was pared by 7 bases and J by 7 bases, with 14 bases of the junction left unmatched. From germline, CDR1 is MNHNS and CDR2 SASEGT. The CDR3 DNA reads as TGTGCCAGCAAGGGTTTCAGCGGGGGGCCCGGGGAGCAGTACTTC. This sequence encodes CASKGFSGGPGEQYF.

CDR3 nucleotides: TGTGCCAGCTCACCAGACTTGAACACTGAAGCTTTCTTT. Its protein is CASSPDLNTEAFF. The chain carries TRBV18 and TRBJ1-1, with unresolved D. Germline V CDR1 and CDR2: KGHSH, LQKENI. This CDR3 comprises 13 residues. The germline V and J ends were trimmed by 2 bases and 0 bases, with 4 bases remaining between them.

The chain uses TRBV6-6 and TRBJ1-4; D remains ambiguous. V dropped 5 bases and J dropped 6 bases, with 19 bases sitting between them. The CDR3 has 16 residues. Per the germline V gene, CDR1 is MNHNY and CDR2 is SVGAGI (reference sequence). The CDR3 here is CASSEGVEGWDEKLFF. For the CDR3, the DNA is TGTGCCAGCAGTGAAGGAGTTGAGGGTTGGGATGAAAAACTGTTTTTT.

This clonotype counts as medium-sized. The chain joins TRBV6-5 to TRBJ1-2, with a possible D match to TRBD1 (6 bases). Germline CDR1 MNHEY, CDR2 SVGAGI. Trimming took off 0 bases at V and 4 bases at J, with 9 bases between the two ends. This CDR3 has 14 amino acids. The CDR3 reads CASSYSGQSYGYTF. CDR3 coding DNA: TGTGCCAGCAGTTACTCAGGACAGTCCTATGGCTACACCTTC.

The rearrangement links TRBV27 to TRBJ1-5, with a possible D match to TRBD1 (5 bases). V was cut by 6 bases and J by 2 bases, with 20 bases left in between. The germline gives CDR1 MNHEY, CDR2 SMNVEV (reference sequence). There are 17 residues in the CDR3. The CDR3 sequence is CASRPGLFLVGNQPQHF. CDR3 nucleotides: TGTGCCAGCAGACCGGGACTGTTCTTAGTTGGCAATCAGCCCCAGCATTTT.

The sample holds a few counts of this clonotype. This chain connects TRBV19 to TRBJ2-7, with TRBD2 as a possible D gene (5 bases). Looked up from germline, CDR1 is LNHDA and CDR2 is SQIVND (reference sequence). This CDR3 has 14 residues. V lost 4 bases and J lost 1, with 11 bases in between. The CDR3 coding sequence is TGTGCCAGTAGTAACCCCGGGAATTCCTACGAGCAGTACTTC. It yields the protein CASSNPGNSYEQYF.

The rearrangement uses TRBV5-4 and TRBJ2-7, with TRBD2 matching 14 bases. Per the germline V gene, CDR1 is SGHNT and CDR2 is YYREEE (reference sequence). After removal of 5 bases from V and 0 bases from J, the junction contained 10 bases not matched to a gene. This CDR3 is built from 18 residues. Here the CDR3 DNA reads TGTGCCAGCAGACCTACCGGGACTAGCGGGGGCCTCTCCTACGAGCAGTACTTC. Translating it yields CASRPTGTSGGLSYEQYF.

The genes are TRBV5-6 and TRBJ2-5, with TRBD1 matching 7 bases. Germline CDR1 and CDR2: SGHDT and YYEEEE. This CDR3 is built from 14 residues. The V gene end was trimmed by 0 bases and the J gene end by 5 bases; junction bases not matched to a gene: 4. The CDR3 sequence is CASSLEGGRETQYF. CDR3 bases: TGTGCCAGCAGCTTGGAAGGGGGCCGGGAGACCCAGTACTTC.

The genes are TRBV27 and TRBJ2-1; 10 nucleotides line up with TRBD2. Germline trimming cut 5 bases from V and 3 bases from J; bases unmatched to any gene: 4. CDR3 size: 15 residues. Germline V gives CDR1 MNHEY, CDR2 SMNVEV (reference sequence). CDR3 region: CASSLSGGIYNEQFF. CDR3 nucleotides: TGTGCCAGCAGTCTTAGCGGGGGGATCTACAATGAGCAGTTCTTC.

The J gene is TRBJ2-2, the V gene TRBV19, with 11 positions matching TRBD2. The CDR3 is 16 amino acids. Germline V gene lookup returns CDR1 LNHDA and CDR2 SQIVND (reference sequence). V shed 5 bases, J shed 1 base, and the junction held 3 bases outside the gene matches. The CDR3 sequence: CASSGLAGGNTGELFF. CDR3 coding DNA: TGTGCCAGTAGTGGGCTAGCGGGGGGGAACACCGGGGAGCTGTTTTTT. Based on the CDR3 plus reference TRBV19 and TRBJ2-2, the full variable domain is DGGITQSPKYLFRKEGQNVTLSCEQNLNHDAMYWYRQDPGQGLRLIYYSQIVNDFQKGDIAEGYSVSREKKESFPLTVTSAQKNPTAFYLCASSGLAGGNTGELFFGEGSRLTVL.